This TCR beta chain was profiled in a study of blood T cell repertoires in COVID-19. Across the study: The study drew acute and convalescent COVID-19 samples from the United States, Italy and Spain. The cDNA or gDNA used as material had been derived from T cells, B-cell-depleted T cells, or PBMCs.

The CDR3 spans 14 residues. Trimming pared 5 bases from V and 4 bases from J, leaving 12 bases between. Germline assignment: CDR1 LGHDT and CDR2 YNNKEL (reference sequence). Study processing details: Amplification from reference gene primers served as the basis for estimated nucleated cell counts. TCRdb's table, derived via immunoSEQ multiplex PCR, lists solely in-frame clones and lacks some. D and trimming were read from the DNA, whereas the V and J calls and clone size are those reported in that table. The data contain over 250,000 clones, under 90% of them seen just once; the ten biggest clones take up roughly 10%.

The source of this sequence is a woman between 45 and 60 years old who had recovered from COVID-19. The V gene is TRBV3-1 (or the pseudogene TRBV3-2), the J gene TRBJ1-5; D remains ambiguous. Sequencing was done on a sample of peripheral blood. CDR3 sequence reads: CASSGGRGNQPQHF. DNA for the CDR3: TGTGCCAGCAGCGGCGGACGGGGAAATCAGCCCCAGCATTTT.